This T cell receptor beta chain was documented in a study of blood T cells in healthy people across ages. Whole-study context: The template switching approach captured approximately one barcoded beta molecule for every two T cells.

Primers used in a second PCR of roughly 6 to 11 cycles were a sample-barcoded 5' primer and a J-beta primer mix. Per-sample output comprised a minimum of 2.5 million paired-end reads containing CDR3. MiXCR, applied by TCRdb to the 5' RACE reads, yields one record per CDR3 protein. This table has about 940,000 distinct CDR3 sequences, about 44% appearing once. V was trimmed by 3 bases and J by 0 bases, leaving 12 bases between them. This CDR3 spans 15 amino acids. Germline V CDR1 and CDR2: SGHRS, YFSETQ. The donors, aged about 6 to 90, were healthy Caucasians from Russia. Each sample gave at least 7 million isolated PBMCs.

The chain uses TRBV5-1 and TRBJ1-1, with a weak D call TRBD1 (5 bases). Input material: blood. The origin of this receptor is a man aged 25-40 years in good health. CDR3 protein: CASSSLGDLNTEAFF. CDR3 in DNA: TGCGCCAGCAGCTCGTTAGGGGACTTGAACACTGAAGCTTTCTTT.